This T cell receptor (beta chain) stems from a study of quantifying T cell responses using KT2 cells. About the research overall: RNA was reverse transcribed with TCR alpha and beta constant-region primers.

V was clipped by 4 bases and J by 4 bases, with 12 bases between them. CDR1 is MNHEY and CDR2 is SVGEGT in the germline V gene. This CDR3 has 14 residues. Each cDNA got a UMI-containing oligo ligated at its 3' end. The first PCR ran roughly 4 cycles with an equimolar RC1.1 and RC1.2 beta primer mix. TCRdb processed the UMI-ligation and nested PCR reads anew with MiXCR; each CDR3 protein has one entry. The profile shows roughly 50,000 distinct CDR3 sequences, over 9% of them singletons. This receptor was taken from a human donor. The gene calls are TRBV6-2 or TRBV6-3 and TRBJ2-3; TRBD2 is a possible D gene (5 bases). Sample: PBMCs spiked with cells of the T cell clone KT2. As DNA, the CDR3 is TGTGCCAGCAGTTTAACTAGTATTGCAGATACGCAGTATTTT. Translation gives CASSLTSIADTQYF.